The 28 T cell receptor beta chains presented below share a single source sample, sequenced in a study of T cell changes during pregnancy in multiple sclerosis. The data were produced by immunoSEQ multiplex PCR, yet TCRdb's version contains in-frame clones alone and is incomplete. The sample records about 44,000 clones, less than 95% being singletons. Here the sequenced sample was CD4+ T cells from peripheral blood mononuclear cells, taken in the third trimester of pregnancy. The origin of the receptors is a female donor with multiple sclerosis, enrolled in a pregnancy study.

This chain links TRBV11-3 with TRBJ1-1; weak D call: TRBD1 (6 bases). This CDR3 is 14 amino acids long. Germline CDR1 and CDR2: SGHNT and YENEEA. V shed 3 bases and J shed 7 bases, with 15 bases lying between them. This CDR3 reads CASSLTGIGGEAFF. The CDR3 DNA reads as TGTGCCAGCAGCTTGACAGGTATAGGCGGTGAAGCTTTCTTT.

Only one count was recorded for this clone. The chain combines TRBV4-3 with TRBJ2-7, with TRBD1 identical over 8 bases. V lost 2 bases, J lost 7 bases, and 10 bases stayed unmatched. CDR1 and CDR2 (germline): LGHNA, YSLEER. The length of the CDR3 is 15 residues. The CDR3 here is CASSQTWQGAEEQYF. In DNA, the CDR3 is TGCGCCAGCAGCCAAACGTGGCAGGGGGCGGAAGAGCAGTACTTC.

This clone has only one observation. The chain carries TRBV30 and TRBJ1-5, with a possible D match to TRBD1 (5 bases). Trimming cost V 2 bases and J 3 bases, with 14 bases left between them. This CDR3 has 15 residues. Per the germline V gene, CDR1 is GTSNPN and CDR2 is SVGIG (reference sequence). CDR3 in amino acids: CAWSTGGTSNQPQHF. The CDR3 DNA is TGTGCCTGGAGTACCGGAGGGACCTCCAATCAGCCCCAGCATTTT.

This sequence joins TRBV19 and TRBJ1-2, with no clear D. This CDR3 has 12 amino acids. CDR1 is LNHDA and CDR2 is SQIVND in the germline V gene (reference sequence). V lost 1 base and J 7 bases, leaving 7 bases between the germline ends. CDR3 coding DNA: TGTGCCAGTAGTATAGTAGGCGGTGGCTACACCTTC. It specifies CASSIVGGGYTF.

V usage is TRBV30 and J usage is TRBJ1-4; no reliable D call. The CDR3 extends over 10 amino acids. CDR1 and CDR2 (germline): GTSNPN, SVGIG (reference sequence). V was clipped by 6 bases and J by 7 bases, with 6 bases between them. The chain's CDR3 is CACGAEKLFF. In DNA form, the CDR3 reads TGTGCCTGTGGAGCTGAAAAACTGTTTTTT.

The chain links TRBV6-6 to TRBJ2-7; 8 positions match TRBD2. The V and J ends lost 2 bases and 2 bases, in that order; junction bases with no gene match: 2. Looked up from germline, CDR1 is MNHNY and CDR2 is SVGAGI (reference sequence). The CDR3 consists of 14 residues. CDR3 region: CASSYAAGAYEQYF. CDR3 in DNA: TGTGCCAGCAGTTACGCAGCGGGGGCCTACGAGCAGTACTTC.

This chain uses TRBV6-1 with TRBJ1-5, with a weak D call TRBD1 (5 bases). This CDR3 comprises 13 residues. The ends were cut back, 6 bases at V and 3 bases at J, with 9 bases in the middle. CDR1 is MNHNS, CDR2 SASEGT, per germline. The CDR3 loop reads CASRGDFNQPQHF. The CDR3 DNA reads TGTGCCAGCAGAGGGGACTTCAATCAGCCCCAGCATTTT.

The chain recombines TRBV9 with TRBJ1-4; TRBD1 matches at 8 bases. The CDR3 has 14 residues. Germline V lookup: CDR1 SGDLS, CDR2 YYNGEE. The junction had 6 bases not matched to a gene; V was cut back by 4 bases and J by 7 bases. In DNA, the CDR3 is TGTGCCAGCAGCCCTCGTGGGACAGGTGAAAAACTGTTTTTT. Translated, it gives CASSPRGTGEKLFF.

This chain connects TRBV28 to TRBJ1-1; D unresolved. The CDR3 has 12 amino acids. Germline loops: CDR1 MDHEN, CDR2 SYDVKM. V shed 5 bases and J shed 5 bases, with 9 bases lying between them. The CDR3 region has the DNA TGTGCCAGCAGTCGCGACTTGACTGAAGCTTTCTTT. Protein sequence: CASSRDLTEAFF.

This chain uses TRBV28 with TRBJ1-1; TRBD1 is a possible D gene (6 bases). V lost 1 base, J lost 5 bases, and 20 bases lay in between. Germline V lookup: CDR1 MDHEN, CDR2 SYDVKM. The CDR3 extends over 17 amino acids. The CDR3 spells CASSLFAGVISVTEAFF. DNA for the CDR3: TGTGCCAGCAGTTTATTCGCAGGGGTAATATCGGTTACTGAAGCTTTCTTT.

This clone was found once. The CDR3 spells CASSPLGQGAYSNQPQHF. CDR3 DNA: TGTGCCAGCAGCCCATTGGGACAGGGGGCATATAGCAATCAGCCCCAGCATTTT. The rearrangement links TRBV7-2 to TRBJ1-5; 12 bases match TRBD1. Trimming at V came to 5 bases and at J to 0 bases, leaving 8 bases not matched to a gene. Germline V gene sequence: CDR1 SGHTA, CDR2 FQGNSA. The CDR3 totals 18 residues.

The CDR3 loop is CASSLHQGGPGEQYF. The CDR3 DNA is TGTGCCAGCAGCTTACACCAGGGAGGGCCGGGTGAGCAGTACTTC. The chain recombines TRBV7-2 with TRBJ2-7; TRBD2 matches at 7 bases. The germline V gene has CDR1 SGHTA and CDR2 FQGNSA. The CDR3 is made up of 15 amino acids. Losses at the gene ends were 2 bases for V and 7 bases for J; bases not matched to a gene: 11.

In nucleotides, the CDR3 is TGTGCCAGCAGTCGATCTAGCGGAGGCCCCTACGAGCAGTACTTC. It codes for CASSRSSGGPYEQYF. The chain recombines TRBV4-2 with TRBJ2-7; 7 bases map to TRBD2. Per the germline V gene, CDR1 is LGHNA and CDR2 is YNFKEQ. The CDR3 contains 15 residues. V dropped 6 bases and J dropped 2; count of bases not matched to a gene: 10.

The chain carries TRBV27 and TRBJ2-3, with 7 nucleotides matching TRBD1. Germline CDR1 reads MNHEY; CDR2 reads SMNVEV (reference sequence). The CDR3 length is 15 residues. The V and J ends lost 6 bases and 2 bases, in that order; junction bases with no gene match: 8. The CDR3 region is CASSVGQRTTDTQYF. For the CDR3, the DNA is TGTGCCAGCAGCGTGGGACAGAGAACCACAGATACGCAGTATTTT.

The V gene is TRBV7-9, the J gene TRBJ1-2, with D maybe TRBD1 (6 bases). Trimming took 1 base from V and 2 from J, leaving 11 bases between them. The germline V gene has CDR1 SEHNR and CDR2 FQNEAQ (reference sequence). This CDR3 is 15 amino acids long. In DNA form, the CDR3 reads TGTGCCAGCAGCTTAGAAGGAAGGGGGAACTATGGCTACACCTTC. Translating gives CASSLEGRGNYGYTF.

The chain employs TRBV15 and TRBJ2-1, with 8 bases identical to TRBD1. Germline CDR1 LNHNV, CDR2 YYDKDF (reference sequence). The CDR3 loop spans 17 amino acids. After removal of 5 bases from V and 7 bases from J, the junction contained 16 bases not matched to a gene. The CDR3 coding sequence is TGTGCCACCAGCGGACGACAAGACAGGGGTTTTTGGAATGAGCAGTTCTTC. It is translated as CATSGRQDRGFWNEQFF.

This chain connects TRBV11-1 to TRBJ2-1; TRBD2 agrees at 13 bases. The CDR3 sequence is 16 residues long. V lost 1 base to trimming and J lost 5 bases; unmatched junction nucleotides: 2. CDR1 is SGHAT, CDR2 FQDESV, per germline (reference sequence). The CDR3 nucleotides are TGTGCCAGCAGCTTAGTACTAGCGGGGGGGAACAATGAGCAGTTCTTC. This sequence encodes CASSLVLAGGNNEQFF.

As DNA, the CDR3 is TGTGCCAGCAGTGAGATGGGGCTCTTCGAAGCTTTCTTT. Translated, it gives CASSEMGLFEAFF. The chain carries TRBV2 and TRBJ1-1; D perhaps matches TRBD1 (5 bases). In germline, CDR1 is SNHLY, CDR2 FYNNEI. V was cut by 3 bases and J by 8 bases, with 13 bases left in between. There are 13 residues in the CDR3.

The chain employs TRBV5-5 and TRBJ1-4, with D unclear. Looked up from germline, CDR1 is SGHKS and CDR2 is YYEKEE (reference sequence). V was pared by 4 bases and J by 5 bases, with 15 bases between. There are 15 residues in the CDR3. The CDR3 loop reads CASSKTERGNEKLFF. CDR3 nucleotide sequence: TGTGCCAGCAGCAAGACCGAGAGAGGCAATGAAAAACTGTTTTTT.

J is TRBJ1-5 and V is TRBV4-1; 10 bases align to TRBD1. Trimming took 2 bases from V and 6 from J; bases not matched to a gene: 10. The CDR3 spans 17 residues. Looked up from germline, CDR1 is MGHRA and CDR2 is YSYEKL. CDR3 sequence (DNA): TGCGCCAGCAGCCAACTCCCGGGACAGGGGCTCGTTCAGCCCCAGCATTTT. This gives the protein CASSQLPGQGLVQPQHF.

This sequence joins TRBV9 and TRBJ2-5, with 12 bases matching TRBD1. CDR1 and CDR2 (germline): SGDLS, YYNGEE. Unmatched junction bases numbered 9, after V lost 4 bases and J lost 5 bases. CDR3 length: 16 residues. The CDR3 DNA reads TGTGCCAGCAGCCCAAGGGACAGGGGGCTACAGGAGACCCAGTACTTC. Residues: CASSPRDRGLQETQYF.

This clone was seen a single time. J is TRBJ2-7 and V is TRBV19; TRBD1 might be the D (6 bases). Germline CDR1 LNHDA, CDR2 SQIVND (reference sequence). V lost 3 bases to trimming and J lost 4 bases, with 16 bases between them. This CDR3 has 15 residues. The CDR3, as DNA: TGTGCCAGTAGTATCCGGCCAGGGGTGGAGTACGAGCAGTACTTC. Protein product: CASSIRPGVEYEQYF.

The V gene is TRBV28, the J gene TRBJ1-5; 8 bases align to TRBD1. The germline V gene encodes CDR1 MDHEN and CDR2 SYDVKM. The CDR3 consists of 14 residues. V dropped 2 bases and J dropped 7; count of bases not matched to a gene: 4. Here the CDR3 reads CASSLRQGSQPQHF. The CDR3 nucleotides are TGTGCCAGCAGTTTAAGACAGGGGTCGCAGCCCCAGCATTTT.

J is TRBJ2-1 and V is TRBV19; 11 bases line up with TRBD2. Germline assignment: CDR1 LNHDA and CDR2 SQIVND (reference sequence). CDR3 size: 17 residues. Trimming at V came to 2 bases and at J to 6 bases, leaving 9 bases not matched to a gene. The CDR3 loop is CASSILAGGGRSNEQFF. In nucleotides, the CDR3 is TGTGCCAGTAGTATACTAGCGGGAGGTGGTCGTTCCAATGAGCAGTTCTTC.

The CDR3 nucleotides read TGTGCCAGCAGCTTCCGGCTAGCTACAGATACGCAGTATTTT. Its protein is CASSFRLATDTQYF. This chain links TRBV7-2 with TRBJ2-3, with TRBD2 as a possible D gene (5 bases). This CDR3 contains 14 residues. Trimming pared 3 bases from V and 3 bases from J, leaving 10 bases between. From germline, CDR1 is SGHTA and CDR2 FQGNSA. Based on the CDR3 plus reference TRBV7-2 and TRBJ2-3, the full variable domain is GAGVSQSPSNKVTEKGKDVELRCDPISGHTALYWYRQSLGQGLEFLIYFQGNSAPDKSGLPSDRFSAERTGGSVSTLTIQRTQQEDSAVYLCASSFRLATDTQYFGPGTRLTVL.

This clone was seen only once. The chain uses TRBV9 and TRBJ1-2; tentative D call: TRBD1 (5 bases). This CDR3 region has 14 residues. Trimming stripped 0 bases from V and 3 bases from J, with 9 bases between. In germline, CDR1 is SGDLS, CDR2 YYNGEE. CDR3 in DNA: TGTGCCAGCAGCGTAGATCAAGGGGACTATGGCTACACCTTC. The encoded protein is CASSVDQGDYGYTF.

The chain joins TRBV11-2 to TRBJ1-1; TRBD1 agrees at 10 bases. The CDR3 runs 16 residues. Germline V lookup: CDR1 SGHAT, CDR2 FQNNGV. Trimming took 6 bases from V and 0 from J; bases not matched to a gene: 7. CDR3 sequence reads: CASRPGTGVVNTEAFF. In DNA, the CDR3 is TGTGCCAGCAGGCCCGGGACAGGGGTCGTGAACACTGAAGCTTTCTTT. Together with reference TRBV11-2 and TRBJ1-1, the CDR3 gives the full variable domain: EAGVAQSPRYKIIEKRQSVAFWCNPISGHATLYWYQQILGQGPKLLIQFQNNGVVDDSQLPKDRFSAERLKGVDSTLKIQPAKLEDSAVYLCASRPGTGVVNTEAFFGQGTRLTVV.

This clone showed up just a few times. The chain recombines TRBV7-3 with TRBJ2-7; D is ambiguous. Germline CDR1 is SGHTA and CDR2 is FQGTGA. V was pared by 4 bases and J by 2 bases, with 6 bases between. CDR3 length: 12 amino acids. The DNA for the CDR3 is TGTGCCAGCAGCTCGTCTCCCTACGAGCAGTACTTC. It translates to CASSSSPYEQYF.